This TCR beta chain was sequenced during a study of tumor-infiltrating lymphocytes in primary liver carcinoma. Study information: Regardless of tissue type, samples showed similar yields of roughly 3.5 to 8 million productive TCRbeta reads. Study-level findings and limits: Tumor region pairs shared more overlap than did tumor-adjacent and tumor-blood pairs. Representation across all five tumor regions was limited to only about 8-25% of top clones.

Priming with a constant-region primer yielded TCR beta cDNA from 400 to 500 ng total RNA. Libraries of TCR beta came from three nested multiplex PCR rounds with slightly modified ARM-PCR. Amplification in the first two PCR rounds was performed using TRBV1-TRBV30 forward primers and a C-beta reverse primer for approximately 10 cycles each. TCRdb recomputed calls from the multiplex PCR reads with MiXCR, one row per CDR3 protein. The top ten clones hold roughly 19% of a sample with 84,000 or so distinct CDR3 sequences, 72% of them seen once. Germline CDR1 reads LNHDA; CDR2 reads SQIVND (reference sequence). This CDR3 comprises 14 residues. The ends were cut back, 5 bases at V and 9 bases at J, with 14 bases in the middle. From around 18-30 mg of unsorted bulk tissue, DNA and RNA were co-extracted together. No patient had received treatment, and all had chronic HBV infection. This clonotype occurred a few times. Its cognate antigen is unknown.

The chain is built from TRBV19 and TRBJ1-6; D is undetermined. Input material: liver tumor tissue from sampling region 1. Stated subset: tumor region T1, superior pole. This clonotype originated in a man in his forties or fifties with primary liver carcinoma and hepatitis B virus infection. The CDR3 is CASSADGVGSPLHF. DNA of the CDR3: TGTGCCAGTAGTGCCGACGGGGTGGGTTCACCCCTCCACTTT. The full variable domain, completed using reference TRBV19 and TRBJ1-6, is DGGITQSPKYLFRKEGQNVTLSCEQNLNHDAMYWYRQDPGQGLRLIYYSQIVNDFQKGDIAEGYSVSREKKESFPLTVTSAQKNPTAFYLCASSADGVGSPLHFGNGTRLTVT.